Listed here are 24 T cell receptor beta chains from one sample, sequenced in a study of blood T cells in healthy people across ages. For the second PCR, which ran for 7 to 11 cycles, a sample-barcoded 5' primer and a J-beta primer mix were used. TCRdb reprocessed the 5' RACE reads via MiXCR and lists one record per CDR3 protein. The table lists roughly 700,000 distinct CDR3 sequences, approximately 49% of them singletons. Specimen: blood. Source of these receptors: a woman aged 60-75 years in good health.

The chain joins TRBV28 to TRBJ2-5; D possibly corresponds to TRBD2 (5 bases). This CDR3 is 15 amino acids long. CDR1 is MDHEN, CDR2 SYDVKM, per germline. Deletions cut 5 bases from V and 7 bases from J, with 20 bases between. In DNA form, the CDR3 reads TGTGCCAGCAGTCGTAGATACCTTACAGAGGGGACCCAGTACTTC. Protein: CASSRRYLTEGTQYF.

This clonotype was found many times. The rearrangement uses TRBV7-8 and TRBJ1-1; D is undetermined. Germline lookup yields CDR1 SGHVS and CDR2 FQNEAQ. CDR3 size: 15 residues. Trimming cost V 1 base and J 4 bases, with 13 bases left between them. CDR3 protein: CASSLEVTAGTEAFF. CDR3 nucleotide sequence: TGTGCCAGCAGCTTAGAAGTGACCGCTGGCACTGAAGCTTTCTTT.

Here the CDR3 DNA reads TGTGCCTGGAGTGAGAGGTCCCAGCAGTACTTC. Residues: CAWSERSQQYF. The rearrangement uses TRBV30 and TRBJ2-5; D uncertain. This CDR3 has 11 amino acids. Trimming took 1 base from V and 11 from J, leaving 11 bases between them. Germline lookup yields CDR1 GTSNPN and CDR2 SVGIG (reference sequence).

This chain connects TRBV4-3 to TRBJ1-1; D might be TRBD1 (6 bases). With 0 bases removed from V and 7 bases from J, the gap between germline ends came to 9 bases. The germline V gene has CDR1 LGHNA and CDR2 YSLEER. CDR3 length: 13 amino acids. CDR3 loop: CASSQEGGREAFF. The CDR3 DNA reads TGCGCCAGCAGCCAAGAGGGGGGGCGTGAAGCTTTCTTT.

The chain combines TRBV27 with TRBJ2-1; weak D call: TRBD2 (5 bases). Trimming cost V 7 bases and J 0 bases, with 10 bases left between them. The CDR3 spans 14 residues. The germline V gene has CDR1 MNHEY and CDR2 SMNVEV (reference sequence). The CDR3 reads CASKWRNSYNEQFF. Here the CDR3 DNA reads TGTGCCAGCAAGTGGAGGAACTCCTACAATGAGCAGTTCTTC.

This clonotype was seen repeatedly, ten times or more. The chain combines TRBV20-1 with TRBJ1-2, with D maybe TRBD1 (5 bases). This CDR3 is built from 19 residues. The V end lost 4 bases, the J end lost 2 bases, and 29 bases lay between the germline ends. The V gene's germline CDR1 is DFQATT and CDR2 SNEGSKA (reference sequence). The CDR3 reads CSAIIRQGTQYVLNYGYTF. Written as DNA, the CDR3 is TGCAGTGCTATTATCCGGCAAGGGACTCAGTACGTCCTGAACTATGGCTACACCTTC.

This clonotype was seen more than once but under ten times. The chain has TRBV20-1 and TRBJ2-7; D perhaps matches TRBD2 (5 bases). Germline CDR1 is DFQATT and CDR2 is SNEGSKA (reference sequence). The CDR3 runs 13 residues. V was clipped by 5 bases and J by 3 bases, with 14 bases between them. CDR3: CSAPSPTSYEQYF. The DNA for the CDR3 is TGCAGTGCTCCATCACCTACTAGCTACGAGCAGTACTTC.

The chain carries TRBV27 and TRBJ1-1; D not resolved. The CDR3 length is 13 residues. V was pared by 7 bases and J by 1 base, with 10 bases between. The germline CDR1 and CDR2 sequences are MNHEY and SMNVEV (reference sequence). CDR3 in DNA: TGTGCCAGCATTAATTGGGAGAACACTGAAGCTTTCTTT. It codes for CASINWENTEAFF.

At least ten counts were recorded for this clonotype. The chain links TRBV14 to TRBJ2-7; 13 bases map to TRBD2. Germline CDR1 reads SGHDN; CDR2 reads FVKESK. This CDR3 region has 15 residues. V lost 4 bases and J lost 4; bases outside the gene matches: 4. The chain's CDR3 is CASSRPGLAGYEQYF. The CDR3 coding sequence is TGTGCCAGCAGCCGACCGGGACTAGCGGGATACGAGCAGTACTTC.

This clonotype is a singleton in its sample. The rearrangement uses TRBV9 and TRBJ2-5, with 7 bases lining up with TRBD2. The CDR3 totals 13 residues. Looked up from germline, CDR1 is SGDLS and CDR2 is YYNGEE. J lost 11 bases, V lost 4 bases, and 11 bases had no gene match. Here the CDR3 reads CASSPNRGLVQYF. The DNA of the CDR3 is TGTGCCAGCAGCCCCAACCGAGGACTAGTTCAGTACTTC.

The V call is TRBV29-1, the J call TRBJ2-5; 15 bases are a match to TRBD2. The V gene's germline CDR1 is SQVTM and CDR2 ANQGSEA. The CDR3 is made up of 13 amino acids. V gave up 8 bases and J gave up 5 bases; unmatched junction bases: 3. The CDR3 DNA is TGCAGCTCCGGGACTAGCGGGAGGGAGACCCAGTACTTC. Translating it yields CSSGTSGRETQYF.

This clonotype was counted only a few times. The chain employs TRBV7-9 and TRBJ2-1; D possibly uses TRBD1 or TRBD2 (5 bases each). Germline loops: CDR1 SEHNR, CDR2 FQNEAQ (reference sequence). CDR3 size: 17 residues. V was clipped by 2 bases and J by 0 bases, with 14 bases between them. The CDR3 DNA is TGTGCCAGCAGCTTATACTTAGGGACGAGCTCCTACAATGAGCAGTTCTTC. This gives the protein CASSLYLGTSSYNEQFF.

The genes are TRBV6-6 and TRBJ2-7; TRBD1 or TRBD2 may be the D gene (6 bases each). The J call is doubtful: the DNA matches TRBJ2-5 better. Germline assignment: CDR1 MNHNY and CDR2 SVGAGI (reference sequence). This CDR3 has 17 amino acids. The CDR3 sequence: CASSYSPQLGGLETQYF. CDR3 DNA: TGTGCCAGCAGTTACTCTCCCCAGTTGGGGGGCTTAGAGACCCAGTACTTC.

This chain's CDR3 is CASWGIGPYEQYF. The CDR3, as DNA: TGTGCCAGCTGGGGTATTGGGCCCTACGAGCAGTACTTC. This chain connects TRBV28 to TRBJ2-7, with D hard to call. Per the germline V gene, CDR1 is MDHEN and CDR2 is SYDVKM. There are 13 residues in the CDR3. Between the trimmed V and J ends, which lost 8 bases and 2 bases, there was a span of 13 bases.

This clonotype appeared a few times. V is TRBV7-2 and J is TRBJ2-7; D gene unclear. Germline V gene data show CDR1 as SGHTA and CDR2 as FQGNSA. V was clipped by 8 bases and J by 2 bases, with 19 bases between them. This CDR3 contains 15 residues. The CDR3 reads CASRVINFITYEQYF. The DNA of the CDR3 is TGTGCCAGCCGGGTCATCAATTTTATCACCTACGAGCAGTACTTC. The entire variable domain, with the rest obtained from reference TRBV7-2 and TRBJ2-7, is as follows: GAGVSQSPSNKVTEKGKDVELRCDPISGHTALYWYRQSLGQGLEFLIYFQGNSAPDKSGLPSDRFSAERTGGSVSTLTIQRTQQEDSAVYLCASRVINFITYEQYFGPGTRLTVT.

With regard to this clonotype: A much larger clone lies a single base off, so this may be a read error. V is TRBV11-2 and J is TRBJ2-7; D gene unclear. CDR3 size: 14 residues. CDR1 and CDR2 from the germline V gene are SGHAT and FQNNGV. The CDR3 spells CANSASSSHYEQYF. The CDR3, as DNA: TGTGCCAACAGCGCGTCCAGTAGTCACTACGAGCAGTACTTC.

The sample holds many counts of this clonotype. The chain couples TRBV2 to TRBJ2-1, with TRBD2 as a possible D gene (6 bases). The CDR3 sequence is 18 residues long. Germline CDR1 is SNHLY and CDR2 is FYNNEI. The V end lost 3 bases, the J end lost 6 bases, and 24 bases lay between the germline ends. The CDR3 sequence: CASSDPADRESQRNEQFF. CDR3 nucleotide sequence: TGTGCCAGCAGTGACCCCGCAGATCGGGAGTCCCAGCGCAATGAGCAGTTCTTC. The full variable domain, with the rest looked up from reference TRBV2 and TRBJ2-1, is EPEVTQTPSHQVTQMGQEVILRCVPISNHLYFYWYRQILGQKVEFLVSFYNNEISEKSEIFDDQFSVERPDGSNFTLKIRSTKLEDSAMYFCASSDPADRESQRNEQFFGPGTRLTVL.

For this clonotype: The junction departs from germline at one end; a sequencing error may be responsible. The chain recombines TRBV6-6 with TRBJ1-2; TRBD1 matches 7 bases. The CDR3 is 15 amino acids. Looked up from germline, CDR1 is MNHNY and CDR2 is SVGAGI (reference sequence). The CDR3 sequence is CASRPRGGGNDGYTF. As DNA, the CDR3 is TGTGCCAGCAGACCCAGGGGGGGGGGTAACGATGGCTACACCTTC.

V gene TRBV5-1 combines with J gene TRBJ1-1; perhaps TRBD1 as D (5 bases). The CDR3 consists of 13 residues. Germline V gene data show CDR1 as SGHRS and CDR2 as YFSETQ. V was trimmed by 2 bases and J by 6 bases, leaving 11 bases between them. Here the CDR3 reads CASSFAAGSEAFF. The DNA of the CDR3 is TGCGCCAGCAGCTTCGCCGCAGGGTCTGAAGCTTTCTTT.

The chain carries TRBV15 and TRBJ2-1; D is uncertain. Germline assignment: CDR1 LNHNV and CDR2 YYDKDF (reference sequence). V was cut by 1 base and J by 3 bases, with 7 bases left in between. This CDR3 region has 14 residues. The CDR3 DNA reads TGTGCCACCAGCAGAGGAGCCCTCTACAATGAGCAGTTCTTC. Protein product: CATSRGALYNEQFF.

V is TRBV3-1 and J is TRBJ2-7, with 7 bases identical to TRBD2. The germline gives CDR1 LGHDT, CDR2 YNNKEL (reference sequence). The CDR3 covers 15 residues. Losses at the gene ends were 3 bases for V and 6 bases for J; bases not matched to a gene: 11. This chain's CDR3 is CASSHGTSGTGEQYF. The CDR3 DNA is TGTGCCAGCAGCCATGGGACGAGCGGGACGGGCGAGCAGTACTTC.

This clonotype has a handful of counts. The rearrangement joins TRBV3-1 to TRBJ1-2, with D perhaps TRBD1 (5 bases). CDR3 size: 14 residues. The germline CDR1 and CDR2 sequences are LGHDT and YNNKEL (reference sequence). Trimming cost V 3 bases and J 5 bases, with 13 bases left between them. The DNA for the CDR3 is TGTGCCAGCAGCCAGTCCGGGGGGACTTATGGCTACACCTTC. As protein: CASSQSGGTYGYTF. The full variable domain, its missing parts supplied by reference TRBV3-1 and TRBJ1-2, is DTAVSQTPKYLVTQMGNDKSIKCEQNLGHDTMYWYKQDSKKFLKIMFSYNNKELIINETVPNRFSPKSPDKAHLNLHINSLELGDSAVYFCASSQSGGTYGYTFGSGTRLTVV.

V usage is TRBV7-3 and J usage is TRBJ1-2; D gene uncertain. Trimming took off 3 bases at V and 1 base at J, with 18 bases between the two ends. Germline CDR1 and CDR2: SGHTA and FQGTGA. This CDR3 has 17 amino acids. The CDR3 reads CASSFGRVQTLNYGYTF. DNA for the CDR3: TGTGCCAGCAGCTTCGGGCGGGTACAGACCCTTAACTATGGCTACACCTTC.

The rearrangement links TRBV7-6 to TRBJ1-4; D is possibly TRBD1 (5 bases). The germline gives CDR1 SGHVS, CDR2 FNYEAQ. This CDR3 has 17 residues. Trimming stripped 5 bases from V and 2 bases from J, with 18 bases between. The CDR3 sequence is CASSPTGGVATNEKLFF. CDR3 sequence (DNA): TGTGCCAGCAGCCCGACTGGGGGGGTCGCGACTAATGAAAAACTGTTTTTT.